These 3 T cell receptor beta chains were all obtained from the same sample, sequenced in a study of T cell repertoires in cytomegalovirus infection. TCRdb processed the reads anew with MiXCR; each CDR3 protein has one entry. The sample includes about 400,000 distinct CDR3 sequences, 15% to 20% seen only once; the top ten take around 8.6%. The sequencing input was PBMCs. All receptors come from a human donor in good health (CMV status not recorded). Some clones in this sample may be carry-over from other donors' samples.

The chain combines TRBV20-1 with TRBJ1-1, with 9 bases matching TRBD1. Trimming at V came to 1 base and at J to 3 bases, leaving 9 bases not matched to a gene. Germline V gene sequence: CDR1 DFQATT, CDR2 SNEGSKA (reference sequence). The length of the CDR3 is 16 residues. As DNA, the CDR3 is TGCAGTGCTAGAGTGACAGGGGGGGGCTACTACACTGAAGCTTTCTTT. Its translation: CSARVTGGGYYTEAFF.

The chain is built from TRBV29-1 and TRBJ2-1, with D possibly TRBD1 on 6 matching bases. The CDR3 totals 13 residues. V dropped 0 bases and J dropped 7 bases, with 10 bases sitting between them. Germline assignment: CDR1 SQVTM and CDR2 ANQGSEA. CDR3 bases: TGCAGCGTTGAAGAGGGGGCATTTAATGAGCAGTTCTTC. The encoded protein is CSVEEGAFNEQFF.

The rearrangement joins TRBV5-1 to TRBJ2-1; 8 nucleotides match TRBD2. V gave up 4 bases and J gave up 4 bases; unmatched junction bases: 4. The CDR3 is 14 amino acids. From germline, CDR1 is SGHRS and CDR2 YFSETQ. The CDR3, as DNA: TGCGCCAGCAGCCCGACTAGCGAGTACAATGAGCAGTTCTTC. Translation: CASSPTSEYNEQFF.